Listed below are T cell receptor beta chains from one sample, sequenced in a study of beta chain features in type 1 diabetes. TCRdb's table, derived via immunoSEQ multiplex PCR, lists solely in-frame clones and lacks some. This table has 500,000 to 650,000 clones, roughly 12% appearing once. The specimen was naive CD4+ T cells from blood. The receptors were sampled from a man aged 25-45 years with type 1 diabetes. Both conserved end residues are part of each CDR3. A D gene is named only where the DNA matches it firmly. Clone size is stated in some rows and not others, as once, few, many or a class when expanded.

abundance: .; j_gene: TRBJ2-3; d_gene: .; v_gene: TRBV30; CDR3aa: CAWSVRYDTQYF; CDR3nt: TGTGCCTGGAGTGTTCGTTACGATACGCAGTATTTT
abundance: few; j_gene: TRBJ1-2; d_gene: TRBD1; v_gene: TRBV9; CDR3aa: CASSVGNAEGQGRIGYTF; CDR3nt: TGTGCCAGCAGCGTAGGTAACGCTGAGGGACAGGGGCGTATTGGCTACACCTTC
abundance: few; j_gene: TRBJ2-7; d_gene: .; v_gene: TRBV5-6; CDR3aa: CASSLDPTGPSEQYF; CDR3nt: TGTGCCAGCAGCTTGGATCCGACAGGACCGTCCGAGCAGTACTTC
abundance: .; j_gene: TRBJ1-2; d_gene: TRBD1; v_gene: TRBV4-3; CDR3aa: CASSQGRTGGSYGYTF; CDR3nt: TGCGCCAGCAGCCAAGGTCGGACAGGGGGCAGCTATGGCTACACCTTC
abundance: .; j_gene: TRBJ1-2; d_gene: TRBD1; v_gene: TRBV27; CDR3aa: CASSVGQGFYGYTF; CDR3nt: TGTGCCAGCAGTGTAGGACAGGGCTTCTATGGCTACACCTTC
abundance: .; j_gene: TRBJ1-2; d_gene: .; v_gene: TRBV4-2; CDR3aa: CASSPMGREHGYTF; CDR3nt: TGTGCCAGCAGCCCGATGGGCAGGGAGCATGGCTACACCTTC
abundance: few; j_gene: TRBJ2-7; d_gene: TRBD2; v_gene: TRBV7-2; CDR3aa: CASSPSASGGAEEQYF; CDR3nt: TGTGCCAGCAGCCCTTCGGCTAGCGGGGGGGCGGAAGAGCAGTACTTC
abundance: .; j_gene: TRBJ1-3; d_gene: .; v_gene: TRBV28; CDR3aa: CASSSTDSGNTIYF; CDR3nt: TGTGCCAGCAGTTCGACAGACTCTGGAAACACCATATATTTT
abundance: .; j_gene: TRBJ2-3; d_gene: TRBD1; v_gene: TRBV5-1; CDR3aa: CASSLAGGPDTQYF; CDR3nt: TGCGCCAGCAGCTTGGCAGGGGGACCAGATACGCAGTATTTT
abundance: .; j_gene: TRBJ2-3; d_gene: .; v_gene: TRBV7-9; CDR3aa: CASSPQGADTQYF; CDR3nt: TGTGCCAGCAGCCCTCAAGGGGCAGATACGCAGTATTTT
abundance: once; j_gene: TRBJ1-6; d_gene: .; v_gene: TRBV4-2; CDR3aa: CASSQDSGVGSPLHF; CDR3nt: TGTGCCAGCAGCCAAGACTCAGGAGTGGGTTCACCCCTCCACTTT
abundance: .; j_gene: TRBJ1-2; d_gene: .; v_gene: TRBV25-1; CDR3aa: CASRDTSNYGYTF; CDR3nt: TGTGCCAGCAGGGACACCTCCAACTATGGCTACACCTTC
abundance: .; j_gene: TRBJ2-7; d_gene: TRBD1; v_gene: TRBV5-4; CDR3aa: CASSSDRGTYEQYF; CDR3nt: TGTGCCAGCAGCTCCGACAGGGGGACCTACGAGCAGTACTTC
abundance: few; j_gene: TRBJ2-3; d_gene: .; v_gene: TRBV5-1; CDR3aa: CASSTAGDSDTQYF; CDR3nt: TGCGCCAGCAGCACCGCAGGGGATTCAGATACGCAGTATTTT
abundance: .; j_gene: TRBJ1-2; d_gene: .; v_gene: TRBV4-3; CDR3aa: CASSQEPLGGSYGYTF; CDR3nt: TGCGCCAGCAGCCAAGAACCCTTGGGTGGGAGCTATGGCTACACCTTC
abundance: .; j_gene: TRBJ1-1; d_gene: TRBD1; v_gene: TRBV7-9; CDR3aa: CASSLVGTGGKAFF; CDR3nt: TGTGCCAGCAGCTTAGTGGGGACAGGGGGCAAAGCTTTCTTT
abundance: few; j_gene: TRBJ2-1; d_gene: TRBD2; v_gene: TRBV2; CDR3aa: CASSVTSGGYNEQFF; CDR3nt: TGTGCCAGCAGTGTGACTAGCGGGGGTTACAATGAGCAGTTCTTC
abundance: few; j_gene: TRBJ2-3; d_gene: TRBD2; v_gene: TRBV6-5; CDR3aa: CASSFEVGLAMYF; CDR3nt: TGTGCCAGCAGTTTTGAGGTGGGACTAGCGATGTATTTT
abundance: few; j_gene: TRBJ1-1; d_gene: .; v_gene: TRBV5-1; CDR3aa: CASSLGVGDLNTEAFF; CDR3nt: TGCGCCAGCAGCTTGGGGGTTGGGGACCTGAACACTGAAGCTTTCTTT
abundance: .; j_gene: TRBJ2-1; d_gene: TRBD2; v_gene: TRBV5-4; CDR3aa: CASSPRLVAGDYNEQFF; CDR3nt: TGTGCCAGCAGCCCGCGGCTAGTAGCGGGGGACTACAATGAGCAGTTCTTC
abundance: few; j_gene: TRBJ1-2; d_gene: .; v_gene: TRBV30; CDR3aa: CAWSPAYGYTF; CDR3nt: TGTGCCTGGAGTCCGGCTTATGGCTACACCTTC
abundance: .; j_gene: TRBJ1-5; d_gene: .; v_gene: TRBV19; CDR3aa: CASSITRDGQPQHF; CDR3nt: TGTGCCAGTAGTATCACCAGGGATGGTCAGCCCCAGCATTTT
abundance: .; j_gene: TRBJ1-1; d_gene: .; v_gene: TRBV4-2; CDR3aa: CASSLKLGEATEAFF; CDR3nt: TGTGCCAGCAGCCTGAAGCTAGGGGAGGCCACTGAAGCTTTCTTT
abundance: few; j_gene: TRBJ2-7; d_gene: .; v_gene: TRBV4-3; CDR3aa: CASSREPFSDEQYF; CDR3nt: TGCGCCAGCAGCCGCGAACCCTTTAGCGACGAGCAGTACTTC
abundance: few; j_gene: TRBJ2-3; d_gene: .; v_gene: TRBV7-2; CDR3aa: CASSLVAEETDTQYF; CDR3nt: TGTGCCAGCAGCTTAGTAGCGGAGGAGACAGATACGCAGTATTTT
abundance: .; j_gene: TRBJ2-7; d_gene: .; v_gene: TRBV28; CDR3aa: CASSLEGHSYEQYF; CDR3nt: TGTGCCAGCAGTTTGGAGGGCCACTCCTACGAGCAGTACTTC
abundance: few; j_gene: TRBJ2-2; d_gene: TRBD1; v_gene: TRBV7-2; CDR3aa: CASSTGQGLTGELFF; CDR3nt: TGTGCCAGCAGCACGGGACAGGGTCTTACCGGGGAGCTGTTTTTT
abundance: few; j_gene: TRBJ2-3; d_gene: .; v_gene: TRBV30; CDR3aa: CAWSLARWATDTQYF; CDR3nt: TGTGCCTGGAGTCTTGCCCGGTGGGCCACAGATACGCAGTATTTT
abundance: few; j_gene: TRBJ2-1; d_gene: .; v_gene: TRBV7-2; CDR3aa: CASSGHGSSYNEQFF; CDR3nt: TGTGCCAGCAGCGGACACGGGAGCTCCTACAATGAGCAGTTCTTC